This TCR beta chain was documented in a study of T cells after yellow fever vaccination. Across the study: The authors prepared low-cell-number fractions using SMART-Seq v4 Ultra Low Input.

In making TCR cDNA, 5'RACE template switching added a universal primer site and UMIs to it. TCRdb fed the 5' RACE reads into MiXCR, producing one record per CDR3 protein. Here the sample spans 300,000 or so distinct CDR3 sequences, 10% to 15% being singletons. The CDR3 loop spans 13 amino acids. V was shortened by 4 bases and J by 3 bases, with 9 bases between the two germline ends. From germline, CDR1 is LNHDA and CDR2 SQIVND (reference sequence). Worth noting for this clonotype: Antigen: not known.

Findings and caveats of the study: The CD4 and CD8 compartments had a small share of their clonotypes in common.

The source was CD4+ T cells sorted from PBMCs, collected 45 days after the yellow fever booster vaccination. V and J are TRBV19 and TRBJ1-1; D unresolved. The TCR originated in a man between 25 and 39 years old who received the YFV17D yellow fever vaccine. CDR3 loop: CASSTAWDTEAFF. DNA of the CDR3: TGTGCCAGTAGTACCGCTTGGGACACTGAAGCTTTCTTT.